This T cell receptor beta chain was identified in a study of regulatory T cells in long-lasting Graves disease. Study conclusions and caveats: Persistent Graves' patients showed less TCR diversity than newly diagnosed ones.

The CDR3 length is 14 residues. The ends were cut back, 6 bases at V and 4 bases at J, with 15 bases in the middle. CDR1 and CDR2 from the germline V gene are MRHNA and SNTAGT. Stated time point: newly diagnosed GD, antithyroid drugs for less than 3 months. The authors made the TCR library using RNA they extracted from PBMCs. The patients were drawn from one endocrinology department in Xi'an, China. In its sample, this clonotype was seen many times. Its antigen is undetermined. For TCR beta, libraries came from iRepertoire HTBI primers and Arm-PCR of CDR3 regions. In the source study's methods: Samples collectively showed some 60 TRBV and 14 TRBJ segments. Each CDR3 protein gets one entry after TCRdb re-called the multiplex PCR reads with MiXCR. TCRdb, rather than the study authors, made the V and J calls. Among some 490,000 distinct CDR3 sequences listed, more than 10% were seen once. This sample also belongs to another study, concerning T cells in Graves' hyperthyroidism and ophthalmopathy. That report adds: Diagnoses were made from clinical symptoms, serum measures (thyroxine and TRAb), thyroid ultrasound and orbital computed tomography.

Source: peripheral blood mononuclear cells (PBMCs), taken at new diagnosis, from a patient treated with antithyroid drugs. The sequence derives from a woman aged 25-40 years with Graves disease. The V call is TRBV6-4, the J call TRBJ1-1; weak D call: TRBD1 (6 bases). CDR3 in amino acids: CASRTTGFGTEAFF. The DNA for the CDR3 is TGTGCCAGCAGAACTACAGGGTTTGGCACTGAAGCTTTCTTT.